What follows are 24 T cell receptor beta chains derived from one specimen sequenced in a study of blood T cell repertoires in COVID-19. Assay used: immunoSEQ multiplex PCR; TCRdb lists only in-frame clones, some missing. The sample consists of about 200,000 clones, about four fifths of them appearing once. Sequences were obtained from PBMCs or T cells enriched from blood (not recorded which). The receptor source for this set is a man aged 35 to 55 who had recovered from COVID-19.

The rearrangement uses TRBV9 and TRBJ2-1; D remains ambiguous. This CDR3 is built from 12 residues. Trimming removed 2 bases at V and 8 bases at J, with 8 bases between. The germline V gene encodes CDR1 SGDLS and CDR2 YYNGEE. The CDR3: CASSVGIDEQFF. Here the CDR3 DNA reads TGTGCCAGCAGCGTCGGTATAGATGAGCAGTTCTTC.

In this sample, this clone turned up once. CDR3 protein: CASTPGTGFLYGYTF. CDR3 DNA: TGTGCCAGTACCCCTGGGACAGGTTTCCTCTATGGCTACACCTTC. V usage is TRBV19 and J usage is TRBJ1-2, with 8 bases lining up with TRBD1. Germline-derived CDR1 and CDR2 are LNHDA and SQIVND (reference sequence). V gave up 7 bases and J gave up 4 bases; unmatched junction bases: 11. This CDR3 is built from 15 residues.

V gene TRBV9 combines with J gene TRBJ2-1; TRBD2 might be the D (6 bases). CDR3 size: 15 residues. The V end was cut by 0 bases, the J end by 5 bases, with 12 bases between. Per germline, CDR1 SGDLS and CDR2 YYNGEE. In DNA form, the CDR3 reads TGTGCCAGCAGCGTAGGGTCTAGCGCCGACAATGAGCAGTTCTTC. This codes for CASSVGSSADNEQFF.

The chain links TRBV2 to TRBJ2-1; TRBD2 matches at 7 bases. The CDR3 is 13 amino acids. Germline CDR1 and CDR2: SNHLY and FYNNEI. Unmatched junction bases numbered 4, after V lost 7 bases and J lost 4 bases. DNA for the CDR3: TGTGCCAGCATGTTGGGGGGGTACAATGAGCAGTTCTTC. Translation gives CASMLGGYNEQFF.

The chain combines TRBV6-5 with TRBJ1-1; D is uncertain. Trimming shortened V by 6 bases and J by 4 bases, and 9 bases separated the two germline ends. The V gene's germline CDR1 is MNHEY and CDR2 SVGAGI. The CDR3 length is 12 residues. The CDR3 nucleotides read TGTGCCAGCAGCTACGCAGGCACTGAAGCTTTCTTT. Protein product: CASSYAGTEAFF.

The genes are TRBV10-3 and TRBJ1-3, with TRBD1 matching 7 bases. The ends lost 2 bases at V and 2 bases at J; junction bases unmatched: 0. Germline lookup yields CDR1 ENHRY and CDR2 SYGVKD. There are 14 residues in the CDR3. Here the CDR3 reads CAISEDRAGNTIYF. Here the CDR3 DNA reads TGTGCCATCAGTGAGGACAGGGCTGGAAACACCATATATTTT.

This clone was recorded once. The CDR3 DNA sequence: TGTGCCAGCAGATCTGACAGCAAGCTCGAGACCCAGTACTTC. As protein: CASRSDSKLETQYF. The rearrangement links TRBV7-2 to TRBJ2-5; D perhaps matches TRBD1 (5 bases). This CDR3 is built from 14 residues. V was clipped by 6 bases and J by 5 bases, with 16 bases between them. The germline CDR1 and CDR2 sequences are SGHTA and FQGNSA.

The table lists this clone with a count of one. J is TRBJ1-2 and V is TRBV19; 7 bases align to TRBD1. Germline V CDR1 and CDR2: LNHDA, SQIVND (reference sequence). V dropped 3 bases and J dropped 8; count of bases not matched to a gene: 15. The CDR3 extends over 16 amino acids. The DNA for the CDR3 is TGTGCCAGTAGTATTCAAGGGGGCGCGCCAGGGAAGGGCTACACCTTC. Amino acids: CASSIQGGAPGKGYTF.

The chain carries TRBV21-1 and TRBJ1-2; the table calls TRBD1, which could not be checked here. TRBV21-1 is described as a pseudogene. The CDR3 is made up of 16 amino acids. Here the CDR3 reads CASSKAPPEQGNGYTF. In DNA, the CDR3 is TGTGCCAGCAGCAAAGCACCCCCTGAGCAGGGAAATGGCTACACCTTC.

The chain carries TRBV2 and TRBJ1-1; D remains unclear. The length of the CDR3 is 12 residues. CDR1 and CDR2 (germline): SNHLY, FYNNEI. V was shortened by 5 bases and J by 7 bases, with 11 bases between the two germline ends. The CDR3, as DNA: TGTGCCAGCAGTCGACGGAGCGGTGAAGCTTTCTTT. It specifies CASSRRSGEAFF.

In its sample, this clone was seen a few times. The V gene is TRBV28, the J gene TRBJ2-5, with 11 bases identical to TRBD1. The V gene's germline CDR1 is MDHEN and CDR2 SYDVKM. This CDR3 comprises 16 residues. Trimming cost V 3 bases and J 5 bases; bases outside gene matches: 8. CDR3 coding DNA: TGTGCCAGCAGTTTCCCGGGACAGGGGGGGGATGAGACCCAGTACTTC. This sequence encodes CASSFPGQGGDETQYF.

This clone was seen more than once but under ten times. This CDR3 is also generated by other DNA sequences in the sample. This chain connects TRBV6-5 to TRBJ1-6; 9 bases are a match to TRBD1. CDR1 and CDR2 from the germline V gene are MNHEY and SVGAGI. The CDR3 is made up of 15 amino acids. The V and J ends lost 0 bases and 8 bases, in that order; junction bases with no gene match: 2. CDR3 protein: CASSYSRTGDSPLHF. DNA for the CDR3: TGTGCCAGCAGTTACTCGCGGACAGGGGATTCACCCCTCCACTTT.

CDR3 sequence reads: CASSGLAGERNEQFF. CDR3 nucleotide sequence: TGTGCCAGCAGCGGACTAGCGGGAGAGAGAAATGAGCAGTTCTTC. This sequence joins TRBV7-9 and TRBJ2-1; 13 nucleotides line up with TRBD2. Germline V gene sequence: CDR1 SEHNR, CDR2 FQNEAQ (reference sequence). Germline trimming cut 5 bases from V and 7 bases from J; bases unmatched to any gene: 5. CDR3 length: 15 residues.

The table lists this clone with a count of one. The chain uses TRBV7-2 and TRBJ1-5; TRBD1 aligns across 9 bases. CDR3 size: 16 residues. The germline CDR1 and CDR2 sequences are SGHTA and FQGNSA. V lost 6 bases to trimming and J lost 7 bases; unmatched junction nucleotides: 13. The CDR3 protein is CASSSHLDRGPQPQHF. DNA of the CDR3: TGTGCCAGCAGTTCCCACTTGGACAGGGGACCCCAGCCCCAGCATTTT.

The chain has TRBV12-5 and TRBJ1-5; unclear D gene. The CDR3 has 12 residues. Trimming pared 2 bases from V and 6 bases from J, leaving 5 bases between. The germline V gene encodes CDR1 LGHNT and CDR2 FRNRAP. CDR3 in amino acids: CASGLWSQPQHF. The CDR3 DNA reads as TGTGCTAGTGGTTTGTGGAGTCAGCCCCAGCATTTT.

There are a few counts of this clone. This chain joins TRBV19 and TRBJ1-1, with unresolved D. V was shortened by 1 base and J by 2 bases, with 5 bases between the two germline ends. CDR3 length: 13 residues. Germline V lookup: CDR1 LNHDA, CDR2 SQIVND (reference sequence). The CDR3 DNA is TGTGCCAGTAGTATAGTTATAAACACTGAAGCTTTCTTT. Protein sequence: CASSIVINTEAFF. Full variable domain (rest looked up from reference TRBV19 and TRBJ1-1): DGGITQSPKYLFRKEGQNVTLSCEQNLNHDAMYWYRQDPGQGLRLIYYSQIVNDFQKGDIAEGYSVSREKKESFPLTVTSAQKNPTAFYLCASSIVINTEAFFGQGTRLTVV.

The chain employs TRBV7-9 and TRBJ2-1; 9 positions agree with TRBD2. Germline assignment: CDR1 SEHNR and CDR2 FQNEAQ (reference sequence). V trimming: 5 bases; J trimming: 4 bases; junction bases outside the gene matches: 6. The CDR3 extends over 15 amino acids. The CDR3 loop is CASSTRSGRYNEQFF. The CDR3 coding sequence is TGTGCCAGCAGCACCCGTAGCGGGAGATACAATGAGCAGTTCTTC.

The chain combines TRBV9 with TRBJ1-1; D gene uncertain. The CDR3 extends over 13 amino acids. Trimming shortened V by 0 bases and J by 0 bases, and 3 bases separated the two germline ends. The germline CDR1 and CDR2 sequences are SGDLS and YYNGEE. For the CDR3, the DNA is TGTGCCAGCAGCGTAGCTATGAACACTGAAGCTTTCTTT. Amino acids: CASSVAMNTEAFF.

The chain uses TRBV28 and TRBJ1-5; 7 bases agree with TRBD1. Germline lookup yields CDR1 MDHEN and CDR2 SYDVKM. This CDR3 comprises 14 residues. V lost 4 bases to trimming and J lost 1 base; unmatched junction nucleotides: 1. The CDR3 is CASSSQGSNQPQHF. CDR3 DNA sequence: TGTGCCAGCAGTTCACAGGGGAGCAATCAGCCCCAGCATTTT.

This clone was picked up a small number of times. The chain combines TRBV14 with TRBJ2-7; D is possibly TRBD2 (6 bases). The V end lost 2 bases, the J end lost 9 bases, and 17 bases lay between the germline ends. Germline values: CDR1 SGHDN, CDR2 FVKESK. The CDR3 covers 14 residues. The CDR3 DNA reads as TGTGCCAGCAGCCAATATACTGCGGGGAATAGGCAGTACTTC. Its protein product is CASSQYTAGNRQYF.

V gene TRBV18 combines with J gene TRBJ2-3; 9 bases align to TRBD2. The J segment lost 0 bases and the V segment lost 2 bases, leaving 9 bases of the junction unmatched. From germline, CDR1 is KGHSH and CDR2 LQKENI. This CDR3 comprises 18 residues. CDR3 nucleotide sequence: TGTGCCAGCTCACCATTCGGCTTGACTAGCGGAAGCACAGATACGCAGTATTTT. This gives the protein CASSPFGLTSGSTDTQYF.

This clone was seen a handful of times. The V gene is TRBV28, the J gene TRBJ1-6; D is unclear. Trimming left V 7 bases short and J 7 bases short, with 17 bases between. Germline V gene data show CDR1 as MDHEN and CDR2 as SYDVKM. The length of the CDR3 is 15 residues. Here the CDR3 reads CASTSLTGSNSPLHF. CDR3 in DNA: TGTGCCAGCACTTCCCTGACGGGGTCAAATTCACCCCTCCACTTT.

This chain's CDR3 is CASSNNWGGTGELFF. CDR3 DNA: TGTGCCAGCAGCAACAATTGGGGGGGCACCGGGGAGCTGTTTTTT. The rearrangement links TRBV6-2 or TRBV6-3 to TRBJ2-2, with 7 bases matching TRBD2. The CDR3 contains 15 residues. The J segment lost 4 bases and the V segment lost 6 bases, leaving 8 bases of the junction unmatched. Germline CDR1 and CDR2: MNHEY and SVGEGT.

CDR3 residues: CASSPAGAGEVGDTQYF. In DNA, the CDR3 is TGCGCCAGCAGCCCCGCGGGAGCGGGAGAGGTAGGAGATACGCAGTATTTT. The chain uses TRBV5-1 and TRBJ2-3; 8 bases line up with TRBD2. Germline lookup yields CDR1 SGHRS and CDR2 YFSETQ. The CDR3 has 17 amino acids. Trimming at V came to 4 bases and at J to 5 bases, leaving 15 bases not matched to a gene.